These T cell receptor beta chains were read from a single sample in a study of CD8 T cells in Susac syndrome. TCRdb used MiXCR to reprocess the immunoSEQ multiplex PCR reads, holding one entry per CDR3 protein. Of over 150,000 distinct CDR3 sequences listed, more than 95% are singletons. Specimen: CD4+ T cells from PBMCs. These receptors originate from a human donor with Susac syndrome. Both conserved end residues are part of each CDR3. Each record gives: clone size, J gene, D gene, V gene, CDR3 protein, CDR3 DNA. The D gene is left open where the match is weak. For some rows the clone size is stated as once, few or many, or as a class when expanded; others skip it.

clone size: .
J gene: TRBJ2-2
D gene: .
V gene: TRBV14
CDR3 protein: CASSQGWAGELFF
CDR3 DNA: TGTGCCAGCAGCCAAGGGTGGGCCGGGGAGCTGTTTTTT

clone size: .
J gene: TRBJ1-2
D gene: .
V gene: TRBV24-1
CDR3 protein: CATSDTGDSGYTF
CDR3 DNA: TGTGCCACCAGTGATACAGGCGACTCCGGCTACACCTTC

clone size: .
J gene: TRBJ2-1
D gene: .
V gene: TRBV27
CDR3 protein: CASSLRSSYNEQFF
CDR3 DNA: TGTGCCAGCAGTTTACGTAGCTCCTACAATGAGCAGTTCTTC

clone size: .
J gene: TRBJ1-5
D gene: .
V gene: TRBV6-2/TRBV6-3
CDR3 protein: CASSYSRASNQPQHF
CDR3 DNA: TGTGCCAGCAGTTACTCGAGGGCCAGCAATCAGCCCCAGCATTTT

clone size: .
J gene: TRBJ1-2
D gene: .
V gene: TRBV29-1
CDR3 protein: CSGRDTGDGYTF
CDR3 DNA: TGCAGCGGTCGGGACACGGGAGACGGCTACACCTTC

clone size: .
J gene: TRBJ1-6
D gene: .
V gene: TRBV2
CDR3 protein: CTSGQNNSPLHF
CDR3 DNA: TGCACATCGGGACAAAATAATTCACCCCTCCACTTT

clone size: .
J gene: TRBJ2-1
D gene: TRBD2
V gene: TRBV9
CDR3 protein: CASSVSGEYNEQFF
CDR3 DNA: TGTGCCAGCAGCGTAAGCGGGGAATACAATGAGCAGTTCTTC

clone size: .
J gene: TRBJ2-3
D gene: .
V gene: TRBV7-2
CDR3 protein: CASSFSPVETDTQYF
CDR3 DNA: TGTGCCAGCAGCTTTTCCCCGGTAGAGACAGATACGCAGTATTTT

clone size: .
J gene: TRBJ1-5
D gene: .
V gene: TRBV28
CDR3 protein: CATDVPGNQPQHF
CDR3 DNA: TGTGCCACCGACGTCCCCGGCAATCAGCCCCAGCATTTT

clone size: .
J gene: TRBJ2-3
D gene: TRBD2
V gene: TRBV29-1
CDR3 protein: CSVERDYTDTQYF
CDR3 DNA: TGCAGCGTCGAACGGGACTACACAGATACGCAGTATTTT

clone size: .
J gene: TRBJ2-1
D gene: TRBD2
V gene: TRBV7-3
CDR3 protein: CASSLWAGGAWNEQFF
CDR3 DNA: TGTGCCAGCAGCTTATGGGCCGGGGGGGCGTGGAATGAGCAGTTCTTC

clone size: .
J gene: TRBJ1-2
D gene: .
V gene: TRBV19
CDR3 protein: CASSIGHLYGYTF
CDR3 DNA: TGTGCCAGTAGTATCGGACACCTCTATGGCTACACCTTC

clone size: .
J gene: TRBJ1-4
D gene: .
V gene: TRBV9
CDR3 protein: CASSVGQGSEKLFF
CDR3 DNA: TGTGCCAGCAGCGTAGGGCAGGGTAGTGAAAAACTGTTTTTT

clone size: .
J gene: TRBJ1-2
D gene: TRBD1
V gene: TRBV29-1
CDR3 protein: CSVGGQGYGYTF
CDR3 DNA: TGCAGCGTTGGCGGACAGGGCTATGGCTACACCTTC

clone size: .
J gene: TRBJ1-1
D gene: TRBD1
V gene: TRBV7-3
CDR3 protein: CASSSSGGTEAFF
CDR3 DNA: TGTGCCAGCAGCTCATCAGGGGGCACTGAAGCTTTCTTT

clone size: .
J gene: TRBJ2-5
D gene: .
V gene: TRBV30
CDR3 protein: CAWSGVAASQETQYF
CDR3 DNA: TGTGCCTGGAGTGGGGTAGCGGCAAGTCAAGAGACCCAGTACTTC

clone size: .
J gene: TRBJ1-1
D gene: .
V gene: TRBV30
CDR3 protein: CAWSARMGNTEAFF
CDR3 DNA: TGTGCCTGGAGTGCGCGGATGGGGAACACTGAAGCTTTCTTT

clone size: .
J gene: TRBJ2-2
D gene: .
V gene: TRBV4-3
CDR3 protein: CASSLVRQGPYTGELFF
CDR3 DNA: TGCGCCAGCAGCCTTGTCCGTCAGGGGCCCTACACCGGGGAGCTGTTTTTT

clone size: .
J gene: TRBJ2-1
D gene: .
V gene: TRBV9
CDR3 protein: CASSVAPNSLGDNEQFF
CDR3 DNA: TGTGCCAGCAGCGTAGCTCCAAACTCCCTCGGGGACAATGAGCAGTTCTTC

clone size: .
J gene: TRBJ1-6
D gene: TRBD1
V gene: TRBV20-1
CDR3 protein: CSARGTGWALHF
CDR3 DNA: TGCAGTGCTAGAGGGACAGGTTGGGCCCTCCACTTT

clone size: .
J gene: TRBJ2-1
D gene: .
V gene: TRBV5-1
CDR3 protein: CASSLQGFEQFF
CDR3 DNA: TGCGCCAGCAGTTTACAGGGATTTGAGCAGTTCTTC

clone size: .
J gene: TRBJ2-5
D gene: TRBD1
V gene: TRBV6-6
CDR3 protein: CASSYQRGQHQETQYF
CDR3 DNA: TGTGCCAGCAGTTACCAGAGGGGACAGCATCAAGAGACCCAGTACTTC

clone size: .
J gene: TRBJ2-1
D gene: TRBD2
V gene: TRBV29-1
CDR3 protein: CSVDLPGLAGNEQFF
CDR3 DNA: TGCAGCGTTGATCTACCGGGACTAGCGGGCAATGAGCAGTTCTTC

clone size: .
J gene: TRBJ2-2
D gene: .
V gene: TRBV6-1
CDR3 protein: CASSAQGPGGELFF
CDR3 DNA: TGTGCCAGCAGTGCACAGGGTCCCGGAGGGGAGCTGTTTTTT

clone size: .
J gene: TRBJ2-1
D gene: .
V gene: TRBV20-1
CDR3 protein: CSATSNQGWDEQFF
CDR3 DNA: TGCAGTGCTACCTCCAATCAGGGGTGGGATGAGCAGTTCTTC

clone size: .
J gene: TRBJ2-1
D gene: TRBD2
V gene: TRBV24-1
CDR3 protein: CATSDLAGGGSEQFF
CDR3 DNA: TGTGCCACCAGTGATCTAGCGGGAGGCGGATCTGAGCAGTTCTTC

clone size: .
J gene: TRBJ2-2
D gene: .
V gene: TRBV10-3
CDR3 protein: CAISERADGELFF
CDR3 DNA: TGTGCCATCAGTGAAAGGGCGGACGGGGAGCTGTTTTTT

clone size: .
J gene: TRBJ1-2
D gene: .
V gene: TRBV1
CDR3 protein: CTSSQGRDGYTF
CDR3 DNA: TGCACCAGCAGCCAAGGCAGGGATGGCTACACCTTC

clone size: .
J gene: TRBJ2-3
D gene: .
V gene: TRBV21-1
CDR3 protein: CASTRGRDTQYF
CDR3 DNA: TGTGCCAGCACCAGGGGCAGAGATACGCAGTATTTT

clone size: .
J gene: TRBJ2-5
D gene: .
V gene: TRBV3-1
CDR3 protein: CASSHTGETQYF
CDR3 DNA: TGTGCCAGCAGCCACACGGGGGAGACCCAGTACTTC

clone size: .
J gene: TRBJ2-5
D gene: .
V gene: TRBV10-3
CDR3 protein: CAIRRGQQETQYF
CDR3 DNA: TGTGCCATCAGACGGGGCCAGCAAGAGACCCAGTACTTC

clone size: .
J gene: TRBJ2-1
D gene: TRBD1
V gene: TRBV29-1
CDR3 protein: CSAGLPGGSRNEQFF
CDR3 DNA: TGCAGCGCAGGCCTTCCAGGGGGCTCCCGGAATGAGCAGTTCTTC

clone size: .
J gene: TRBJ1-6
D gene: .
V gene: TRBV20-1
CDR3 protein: CSATNRRIGDSPLHF
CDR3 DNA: TGCAGTGCTACTAACAGGAGGATTGGGGATTCACCCCTCCACTTT

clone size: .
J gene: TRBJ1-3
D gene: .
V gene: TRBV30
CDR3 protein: CAWSRESGNTIYF
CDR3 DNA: TGTGCCTGGAGCCGGGAATCGGGAAACACCATATATTTT

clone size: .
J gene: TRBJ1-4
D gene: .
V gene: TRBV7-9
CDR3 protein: CASSLWQGGEKLFF
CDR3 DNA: TGTGCCAGCAGCTTATGGCAGGGAGGGGAAAAACTGTTTTTT

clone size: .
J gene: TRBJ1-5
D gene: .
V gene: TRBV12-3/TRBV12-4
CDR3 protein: CASSLVQSNQPQHF
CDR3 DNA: TGTGCCAGCAGTTTAGTCCAGAGCAATCAGCCCCAGCATTTT

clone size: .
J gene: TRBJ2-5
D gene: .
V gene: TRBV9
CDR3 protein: CASSVEMETQYF
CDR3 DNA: TGTGCCAGCAGCGTAGAGATGGAGACCCAGTACTTC

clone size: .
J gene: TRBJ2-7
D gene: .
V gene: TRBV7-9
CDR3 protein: CASSSYGASYEQYF
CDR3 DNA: TGTGCCAGCAGCTCCTACGGGGCGTCGTACGAGCAGTACTTC

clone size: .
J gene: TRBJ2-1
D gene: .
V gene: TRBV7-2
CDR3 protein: CASSFVPDEQFF
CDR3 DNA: TGTGCCAGCAGCTTTGTGCCGGATGAGCAGTTCTTC

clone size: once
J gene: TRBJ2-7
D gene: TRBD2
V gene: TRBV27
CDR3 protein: CASIMTGGQRYEQYF
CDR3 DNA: TGTGCCAGCATTATGACGGGGGGGCAAAGGTACGAGCAGTACTTC

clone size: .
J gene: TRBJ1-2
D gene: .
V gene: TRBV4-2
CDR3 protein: CASSPTTSSYGYTF
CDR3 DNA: TGTGCCAGCAGCCCTACGACATCCAGCTATGGCTACACCTTC

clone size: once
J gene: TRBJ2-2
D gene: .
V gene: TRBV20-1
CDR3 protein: CSARSGFGITGELFF
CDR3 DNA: TGCAGTGCTAGGTCAGGGTTCGGGATCACCGGGGAGCTGTTTTTT

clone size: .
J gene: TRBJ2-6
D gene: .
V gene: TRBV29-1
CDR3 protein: CSVESSGANVLTF
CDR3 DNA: TGCAGCGTTGAGAGCTCTGGGGCCAACGTCCTGACTTTC

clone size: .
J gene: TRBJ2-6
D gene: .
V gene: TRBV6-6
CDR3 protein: CASTETGRANVLTF
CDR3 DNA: TGTGCCAGCACAGAAACAGGGAGGGCCAACGTCCTGACTTTC

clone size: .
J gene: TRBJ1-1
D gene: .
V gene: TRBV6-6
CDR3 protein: CASSYSVTVGNTEAFF
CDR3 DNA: TGTGCCAGCAGTTACTCGGTGACAGTCGGGAACACTGAAGCTTTCTTT